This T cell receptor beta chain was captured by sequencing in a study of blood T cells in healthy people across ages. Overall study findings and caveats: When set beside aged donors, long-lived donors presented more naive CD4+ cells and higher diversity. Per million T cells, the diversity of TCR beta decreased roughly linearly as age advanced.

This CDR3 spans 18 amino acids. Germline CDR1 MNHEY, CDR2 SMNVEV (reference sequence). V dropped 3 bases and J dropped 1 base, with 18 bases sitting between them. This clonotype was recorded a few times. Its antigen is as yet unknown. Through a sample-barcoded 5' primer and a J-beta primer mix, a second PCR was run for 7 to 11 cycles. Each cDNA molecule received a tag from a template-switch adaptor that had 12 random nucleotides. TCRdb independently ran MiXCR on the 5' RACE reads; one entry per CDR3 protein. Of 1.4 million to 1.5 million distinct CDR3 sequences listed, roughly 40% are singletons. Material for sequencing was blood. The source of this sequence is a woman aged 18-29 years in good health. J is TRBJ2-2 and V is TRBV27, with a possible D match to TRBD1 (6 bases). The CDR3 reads CASSLGDWETGNTGELFF. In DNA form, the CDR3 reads TGTGCCAGCAGTTTGGGAGACTGGGAGACAGGGAACACCGGGGAGCTGTTTTTT.